The source of this T cell receptor beta chain is a study of cytomegalovirus exposure and HLA in healthy donors. At the level of the study: The use of the same platform for the approximately 130 validation repertoires and the roughly 700 first-cohort repertoires was reported by a later analysis.

Findings and caveats of the study: A later analysis found first-cohort TCR clusters tended to co-occur in the 90 to 150 validation repertoires. Accounts indicate the classifier identified cytomegalovirus status with strong specificity and sensitivity.

As regards this clone: Its antigen is still unknown.

This table comes from immunoSEQ multiplex PCR, and its TCRdb copy is limited to in-frame clones, with some not included. The sample comprises approximately 60,000 clones, roughly 94% of which are singletons, and around 7% rests with the top ten. The CDR3 runs to 13 residues. Germline CDR1 is SNHLY and CDR2 is FYNNEI. Trimming took 6 bases from V and 8 from J, leaving 16 bases between them. The study drew the donors from its roughly 120-subject validation cohort, separate from the roughly 670-subject first cohort. J is TRBJ1-1 and V is TRBV2, with D hard to call. What was sequenced was PBMCs. The clonotype was recovered from a woman younger than 30 in good health and CMV-seropositive. DNA of the CDR3: TGTGCCAGCAGGAAGGAGCCATCCACCGAAGCTTTCTTT. Translated, it gives CASRKEPSTEAFF.